This T cell receptor beta chain was captured by sequencing in a study of cytomegalovirus exposure and HLA in healthy donors. CDR1 is ENHRY and CDR2 is SYGVKD in the germline V gene. The CDR3 contains 14 residues. Trimming removed 2 bases from V and 7 bases from J; junction bases left unmatched: 5. Primers: 60 Vbeta forward and 13 Jbeta reverse. The method was immunoSEQ multiplex PCR; TCRdb's version includes in-frame clones alone and lacks a portion of them. The table includes 120,000 or so clones, approximately 80% detected once. Sequenced: PBMCs. The TCR originated in a man under 40 in good health and CMV-seropositive. The J gene is TRBJ1-2, the V gene TRBV10-3; 9 bases align to TRBD1. The CDR3 DNA sequence: TGTGCCATCAGTGAGGGTACAGGGGGCTTTGGCTACACCTTC. Protein sequence: CAISEGTGGFGYTF.